A selection of T cell receptor beta chains follows, all from one sample in a study of shared clonotypes between healthy human individuals. Libraries were prepared by immunoSEQ multiplex PCR; TCRdb keeps only in-frame clonotypes and omits some of them. The data show millions of clones, 85% to 95% seen once. The sample consisted of naive CD4+ T cells from PBMCs. These receptors were taken from a man between 18 and 35 years old in good health. Some clones in this sample may be carry-over from other donors' samples. The CDR3 runs from the conserved cysteine through the conserved F or W. A D gene is named only where the DNA matches it firmly. Not every row has a clone size; where given, it reads once, few, many or a size class.

V	J	D	size	DNA	CDR3
TRBV25-1	TRBJ2-3	TRBD1	-	TGTGCCAGCAGTGAATTTCAGGGGGTGGGCACAGATACGCAGTATTTT	CASSEFQGVGTDTQYF
TRBV28	TRBJ1-5	-	-	TGTGCCAGCAGTTCACGGTTACAGGGCAGCCAGCCCCAGCATTTT	CASSSRLQGSQPQHF
TRBV29-1	TRBJ2-7	TRBD1	-	TGCAGCGTTGAAGGGACAGGGGGCGGCTACGAGCAGTACTTC	CSVEGTGGGYEQYF
TRBV4-1	TRBJ2-2	TRBD2	-	TGCGCCAGCAGCCACCCTGGGACTAGCGGGAGGAACACCGGGGAGCTGTTTTTT	CASSHPGTSGRNTGELFF
TRBV5-1	TRBJ1-1	-	-	TGCGCCAGCAGCTTTTCGACCAAACATACTGAAGCTTTCTTT	CASSFSTKHTEAFF
TRBV5-1	TRBJ1-4	-	-	TGCGCCAGCAGCTTGGGAGGGGCAACTAATGAAAAACTGTTTTTT	CASSLGGATNEKLFF
TRBV13	TRBJ2-5	-	-	TGTGCCAGCAGCACACTAGCCCGAGGTTCGAGAGAGACCCAGTACTTC	CASSTLARGSRETQYF
TRBV28	TRBJ1-1	-	-	TGTGCCAGCAGGAGCCAACTATCTTCGGGGGCTTTCTTT	CASRSQLSSGAFF
TRBV19	TRBJ2-5	TRBD2	-	TGTGCCAGCAGGGGTAGCGGGAGGGGGGAGACCCAGTACTTC	CASRGSGRGETQYF
TRBV2	TRBJ2-7	-	-	TGTGCCAGCAGTGAAGATGGTAGATTGGTGCAGTACTTC	CASSEDGRLVQYF
TRBV19	TRBJ2-1	TRBD2	-	TGTGCCAGTACCCCCACGAGCGGGAGAGTATACAATGAGCAGTTCTTC	CASTPTSGRVYNEQFF
TRBV5-1	TRBJ2-3	-	-	TGCGCCAGCAGCTTAGAGCGGGCTGACACAGATACGCAGTATTTT	CASSLERADTDTQYF
TRBV7-6	TRBJ1-2	-	-	TGTGCCAGCAGCTTAGCAGCCTCACTACGATATGGCTACACCTTC	CASSLAASLRYGYTF
TRBV7-2	TRBJ2-1	TRBD2	-	TGTGCCAGCAGCTTAGGAGCAGCGGGGGCCCTTGGTGGTGAGCAGTTCTTC	CASSLGAAGALGGEQFF
TRBV5-1	TRBJ2-3	TRBD2	-	TGCGCCAGCAGCCAGCGGACTAGCGGAATCACAGATACGCAGTATTTT	CASSQRTSGITDTQYF
TRBV5-1	TRBJ1-2	-	-	TGCGCCAGCACCCCGGGTCCAGGGGAAAACTATGGCTACACCTTC	CASTPGPGENYGYTF
TRBV30	TRBJ2-7	-	-	TGTGCCTGGAACAAGGGGACTGTGGGTCCTTACGAGCAGTACTTC	CAWNKGTVGPYEQYF
TRBV5-4	TRBJ2-5	-	once	TGTGCCAGCAGCTTGGTTCCTACTCAAGAGACCCAGTACTTC	CASSLVPTQETQYF
TRBV5-4	TRBJ1-4	-	-	TGTGCCAGCAGCTTGGACAGGGCTTATGAAAAACTGTTTTTT	CASSLDRAYEKLFF
TRBV19	TRBJ2-1	TRBD2	-	TGTGCCAGTAGGGGACTAGCGGGAGCGCGGTCCTACAATGAGCAGTTCTTC	CASRGLAGARSYNEQFF
TRBV5-1	TRBJ2-5	-	-	TGCGCCAGCAGCCGAACGGCCGAATTCGAGACCCAGTACTTC	CASSRTAEFETQYF
TRBV7-9	TRBJ1-2	TRBD1	-	TGTGCCAGCAGCCCGACGAGGGGGCAGTTGGAGTATGGCTACACCTTC	CASSPTRGQLEYGYTF
TRBV15	TRBJ1-4	-	-	TGTGCCACCAGCTTTCGATCCGGGACATCTAATGAAAAACTGTTTTTT	CATSFRSGTSNEKLFF
TRBV5-1	TRBJ2-7	-	-	TGCGCCAGCAGCCTTGGACAGAGCCGCTCCTACGAGCAGTACTTC	CASSLGQSRSYEQYF
TRBV9	TRBJ2-1	TRBD2	-	TGTGCCAGCAGCGTAGGTGGGACTAGCGGGGTCCATGAGCAGTTCTTC	CASSVGGTSGVHEQFF
TRBV4-1	TRBJ2-5	-	-	TGCGCCAGCAGCCAAGATAATTTAGAGACCCAGTACTTC	CASSQDNLETQYF
TRBV27	TRBJ1-3	-	-	TGTGCCAGCAGTTTACACCATGGAAACACCATATATTTT	CASSLHHGNTIYF
TRBV7-3	TRBJ2-4	-	-	TGTGCCAGCAGCCCCGCCCAGGGGCACATTCAGTACTTC	CASSPAQGHIQYF
TRBV19	TRBJ2-3	TRBD1	-	TGTGCCAGTAGCATTCGACTTATTAGCCGGGACAGAGGGATAGATACGCAGTATTTT	CASSIRLISRDRGIDTQYF
TRBV25-1	TRBJ2-7	-	-	TGTGCCAGCAGTGAAGGTCGGCGGGGTTACTTCTACGAGCAGTACTTC	CASSEGRRGYFYEQYF
TRBV7-9	TRBJ1-3	-	-	TGTGCCAGCAGCTTAGGACATTCTGGAAACACCATATATTTT	CASSLGHSGNTIYF
TRBV5-1	TRBJ2-7	-	once	TGCGCCAGCAGCTTGGGGGCAGCTCAAGCCTACGAGCAGTACTTC	CASSLGAAQAYEQYF
TRBV27	TRBJ1-1	-	-	TGTGCCAGCAGTTTACTGGAAGGCACTGAAGCTTTCTTT	CASSLLEGTEAFF
TRBV19	TRBJ2-4	TRBD1	-	TGTGCCAGTAGTTCTACCCCGACAGGGTCCAAAAACATTCAGTACTTC	CASSSTPTGSKNIQYF